The next 15 T cell receptor beta chains were all read from a single sample in a study of CD8 T cells in Susac syndrome (dated by TCRdb to between 2018 and 2021). Libraries were constructed by the immunoSEQ multiplex PCR assay. RNA was extracted with the RNeasy kit and roughly 0.45 to 1 ug was reverse transcribed using random hexamers. TCRdb trimmed the raw reads at Q25, called clones with MiXCR and kept productive beta chains. Identical CDR3 protein sequences are pooled into one entry, listed with their most common genes and DNA. Across this sample there are some 160,000 distinct CDR3 sequences, with about 92% seen only once. About 0.073% of the sample comes from the top ten. The specimen was CD4+ T cells from PBMCs. The receptors originated from a human donor in good health.

The chain recombines TRBV4-1 with TRBJ2-1, with 7 bases lining up with TRBD1. J lost 4 bases, V lost 4 bases, and 13 bases had no gene match. The CDR3 consists of 17 residues. Germline CDR1 and CDR2: MGHRA and YSYEKL. The CDR3 reads CASSRMAPGQTYNEQFF. CDR3 coding DNA: TGCGCCAGCAGCCGAATGGCCCCGGGACAGACATACAATGAGCAGTTCTTC.

J is TRBJ2-7 and V is TRBV20-1, with TRBD1 matching 12 bases. The CDR3 covers 15 residues. V lost 3 bases to trimming and J lost 6 bases; unmatched junction nucleotides: 9. Germline assignment: CDR1 DFQATT and CDR2 SNEGSKA (reference sequence). The CDR3 spells CSASDPGQGAGEQYF. DNA of the CDR3: TGCAGTGCTAGCGATCCGGGACAGGGGGCGGGCGAGCAGTACTTC.

The V gene is TRBV12-3 or TRBV12-4, the J gene TRBJ2-3; D gene uncertain. V was pared by 2 bases and J by 6 bases, with 9 bases between. The CDR3 totals 13 residues. As DNA, the CDR3 is TGTGCCAGCAGTTTATCGCCTGGGGATACGCAGTATTTT. This gives the protein CASSLSPGDTQYF.

This clonotype was picked up a small number of times. This chain links TRBV2 with TRBJ2-5, with D unclear. Germline V gives CDR1 SNHLY, CDR2 FYNNEI. V was shortened by 4 bases and J by 4 bases, with 4 bases between the two germline ends. The CDR3 contains 11 residues. This CDR3 is CASSGRETQYF. The CDR3 DNA is TGTGCCAGCAGTGGGCGAGAGACCCAGTACTTC.

This sequence joins TRBV20-1 and TRBJ1-2; D gene ambiguous. CDR3 length: 14 amino acids. CDR1 and CDR2 (germline): DFQATT, SNEGSKA (reference sequence). The germline V and J ends were trimmed by 3 bases and 2 bases, with 13 bases remaining between them. CDR3 residues: CSASNFGRNYGYTF. In DNA form, the CDR3 reads TGCAGTGCTAGCAATTTCGGACGGAACTATGGCTACACCTTC.

The V gene is TRBV7-3, the J gene TRBJ2-2; a weak D match, TRBD2 (6 bases). V was pared by 10 bases and J by 5 bases, with 17 bases between. The CDR3 is made up of 14 amino acids. The germline V gene has CDR1 SGHTA and CDR2 FQGTGA. This CDR3 is CAIPRGGGTGELFF. The CDR3 coding sequence is TGTGCCATCCCTAGGGGAGGTGGTACCGGGGAGCTGTTTTTT.

The chain couples TRBV5-1 to TRBJ1-2; D is undetermined. This CDR3 comprises 13 residues. Trimming shortened V by 4 bases and J by 3 bases, and 10 bases separated the two germline ends. Per the germline V gene, CDR1 is SGHRS and CDR2 is YFSETQ. The CDR3 nucleotides are TGCGCCAGCAGCACCGGACGTGACTATGGCTACACCTTC. This encodes CASSTGRDYGYTF.

The J gene is TRBJ2-3, the V gene TRBV23-1; D is perhaps TRBD1 (5 bases). TRBV23-1 is given ORF status, its function remaining uncertain. The CDR3 has 16 residues. V lost 0 bases, J lost 1 base, and 11 bases lay in between. CDR3 DNA sequence: TGCGCCAGCAGTCAATCGTCCTCACAGGGCACAGATACGCAGTATTTT. Translated, it gives CASSQSSSQGTDTQYF.

The V and J genes are TRBV5-1 and TRBJ2-4; 10 bases match TRBD1. Trimming at V came to 0 bases and at J to 9 bases, leaving 3 bases not matched to a gene. Germline V CDR1 and CDR2: SGHRS, YFSETQ. This CDR3 spans 14 amino acids. The CDR3 nucleotides read TGCGCCAGCAGCTTGGCGAGACAGGGGGCCATTCAGTACTTC. It encodes CASSLARQGAIQYF.

The chain uses TRBV19 and TRBJ2-2; 7 nucleotides match TRBD1. V trimming: 8 bases; J trimming: 2 bases; junction bases outside the gene matches: 8. Germline lookup yields CDR1 LNHDA and CDR2 SQIVND (reference sequence). This CDR3 comprises 15 residues. DNA of the CDR3: TGTGCCAGTTCTTCCACAGGGGACAACACCGGGGAGCTGTTTTTT. Its protein is CASSSTGDNTGELFF.

V is TRBV18 and J is TRBJ2-1, with D hard to call. CDR1 is KGHSH, CDR2 LQKENI, per germline. The CDR3 is 11 residues long. Deletions cut 2 bases from V and 13 bases from J, with 9 bases between. In DNA, the CDR3 is TGTGCCAGCTCACCATCGGACCCACAGTTCTTC. Its translation: CASSPSDPQFF.

The chain carries TRBV12-3 or TRBV12-4 and TRBJ1-4; weak D call: TRBD1 (6 bases). CDR3 size: 13 residues. V was cut by 5 bases and J by 8 bases, with 12 bases left in between. CDR3 nucleotide sequence: TGTGCCAGCAGTCCGGGGGCGCGGGAAAAACTGTTTTTT. It encodes CASSPGAREKLFF.

In the case of this clonotype: Compared with germline, one end of the junction differs, possibly owing to a read error. CDR3 region: CASSLASGQGEKLFF. Here the CDR3 DNA reads TGTGCCAGCAGCTTAGCATCAGGGCAAGGTGAAAAACTGTTTTTT. The rearrangement links TRBV12-3 or TRBV12-4 to TRBJ1-4; D may be TRBD1 (5 bases). This CDR3 spans 15 amino acids.

The gene calls are TRBV7-9 and TRBJ2-5; tentatively, D is TRBD1 or TRBD2 (6 bases each). With 0 bases removed from V and 7 bases from J, the gap between germline ends came to 9 bases. This CDR3 has 13 amino acids. Germline V gene data show CDR1 as SEHNR and CDR2 as FQNEAQ (reference sequence). The CDR3 protein is CASSLAEGGTQYF. The CDR3, as DNA: TGTGCCAGCAGCTTAGCGGAGGGGGGGACCCAGTACTTC.

Comments on this clonotype: One end of the junction is discordant with germline, which a read error may explain. This chain connects TRBV9 to TRBJ2-2, with D maybe TRBD2 (5 bases). The CDR3 contains 15 residues. The germline gives CDR1 SGDLS, CDR2 YYNGEE. The CDR3 spells CASSVAVSSTGELFF. In DNA, the CDR3 is TGTGCCAGCAGCGTAGCTGTGTCGAGCACCGGGGAGCTTTTTTTT.